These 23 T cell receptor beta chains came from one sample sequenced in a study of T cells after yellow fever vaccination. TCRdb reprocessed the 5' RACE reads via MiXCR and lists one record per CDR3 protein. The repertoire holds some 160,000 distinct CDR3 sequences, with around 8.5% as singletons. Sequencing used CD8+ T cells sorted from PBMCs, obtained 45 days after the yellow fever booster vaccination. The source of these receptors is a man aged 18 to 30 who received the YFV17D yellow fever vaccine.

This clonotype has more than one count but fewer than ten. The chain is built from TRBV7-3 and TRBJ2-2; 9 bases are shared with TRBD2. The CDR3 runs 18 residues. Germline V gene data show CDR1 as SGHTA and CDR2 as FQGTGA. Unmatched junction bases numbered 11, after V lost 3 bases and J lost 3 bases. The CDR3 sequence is CASSFSGGLRMDTGELFF. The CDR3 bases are TGTGCCAGCAGCTTTAGCGGGGGATTACGAATGGACACCGGGGAGCTGTTTTTT.

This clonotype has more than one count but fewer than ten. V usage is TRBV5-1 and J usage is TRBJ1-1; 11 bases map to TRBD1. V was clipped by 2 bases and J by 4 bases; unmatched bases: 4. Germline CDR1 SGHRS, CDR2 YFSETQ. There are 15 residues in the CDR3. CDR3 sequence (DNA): TGCGCCAGCAGCTTTCGAGGGACAGGGGGCACTGAAGCTTTCTTT. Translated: CASSFRGTGGTEAFF.

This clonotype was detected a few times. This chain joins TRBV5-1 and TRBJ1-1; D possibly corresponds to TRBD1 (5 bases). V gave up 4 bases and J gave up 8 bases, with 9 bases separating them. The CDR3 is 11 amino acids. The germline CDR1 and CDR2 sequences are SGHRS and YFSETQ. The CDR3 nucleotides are TGCGCCAGCAGCGCGGGACGGGAAGCTTTCTTT. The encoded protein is CASSAGREAFF.

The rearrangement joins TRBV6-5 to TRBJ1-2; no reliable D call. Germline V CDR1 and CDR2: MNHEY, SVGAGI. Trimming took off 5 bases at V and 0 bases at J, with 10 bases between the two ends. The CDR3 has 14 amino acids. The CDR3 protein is CASSIGRANYGYTF. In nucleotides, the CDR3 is TGTGCCAGCAGTATCGGACGGGCTAACTATGGCTACACCTTC.

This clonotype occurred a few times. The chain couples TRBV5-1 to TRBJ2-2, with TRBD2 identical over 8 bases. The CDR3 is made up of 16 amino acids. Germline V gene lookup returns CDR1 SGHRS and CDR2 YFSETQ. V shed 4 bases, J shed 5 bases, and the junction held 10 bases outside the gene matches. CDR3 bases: TGCGCCAGCAGCCCCACCCGTTCGGGGGGGACCGGGGAGCTGTTTTTT. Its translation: CASSPTRSGGTGELFF.

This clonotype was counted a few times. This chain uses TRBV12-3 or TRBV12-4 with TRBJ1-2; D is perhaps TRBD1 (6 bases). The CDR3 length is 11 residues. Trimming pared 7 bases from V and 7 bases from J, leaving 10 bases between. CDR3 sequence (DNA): TGTGCCAGCACCACAGGGTTTGGCTACACCTTC. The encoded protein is CASTTGFGYTF.

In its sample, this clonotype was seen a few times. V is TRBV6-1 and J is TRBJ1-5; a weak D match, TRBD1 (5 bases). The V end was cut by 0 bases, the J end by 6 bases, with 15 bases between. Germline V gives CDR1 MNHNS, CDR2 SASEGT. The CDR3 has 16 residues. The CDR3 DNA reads TGTGCCAGCAGTGAAGCGCGGAGGGGAGGCATTCAGCCCCAGCATTTT. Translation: CASSEARRGGIQPQHF.

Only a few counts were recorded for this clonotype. CDR3 nucleotide sequence: TGTGCCAGCAGTGAATTCTCCACTGAAGCTTTCTTT. Its translation is CASSEFSTEAFF. V and J are TRBV2 and TRBJ1-1; D gene ambiguous. The V end was cut by 2 bases, the J end by 4 bases, with 5 bases between. Per the germline V gene, CDR1 is SNHLY and CDR2 is FYNNEI. The CDR3 runs 12 residues.

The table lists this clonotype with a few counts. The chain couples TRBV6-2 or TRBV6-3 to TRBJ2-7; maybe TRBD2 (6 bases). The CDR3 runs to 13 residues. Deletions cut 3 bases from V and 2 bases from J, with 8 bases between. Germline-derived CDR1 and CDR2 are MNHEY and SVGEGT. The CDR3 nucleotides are TGTGCCAGCAGTTATAGCGGTACCTACGAGCAGTACTTC. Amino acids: CASSYSGTYEQYF.

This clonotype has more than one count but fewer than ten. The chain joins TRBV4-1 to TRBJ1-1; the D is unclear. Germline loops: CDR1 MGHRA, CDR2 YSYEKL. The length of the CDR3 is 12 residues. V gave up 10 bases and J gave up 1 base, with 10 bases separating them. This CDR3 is CAIGSTNTEAFF. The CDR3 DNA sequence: TGCGCCATCGGGTCGACGAACACTGAAGCTTTCTTT.

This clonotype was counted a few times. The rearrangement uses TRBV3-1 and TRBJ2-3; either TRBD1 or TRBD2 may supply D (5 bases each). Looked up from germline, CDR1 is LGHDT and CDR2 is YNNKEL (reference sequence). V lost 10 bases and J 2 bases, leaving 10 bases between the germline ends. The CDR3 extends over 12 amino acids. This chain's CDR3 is CATGTSTDTQYF. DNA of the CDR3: TGTGCCACCGGGACCTCCACAGATACGCAGTATTTT.

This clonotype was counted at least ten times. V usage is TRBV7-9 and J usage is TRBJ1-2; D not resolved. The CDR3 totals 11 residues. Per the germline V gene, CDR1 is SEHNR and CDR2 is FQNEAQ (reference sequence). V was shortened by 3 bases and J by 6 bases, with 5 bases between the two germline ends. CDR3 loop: CASSFGNGYTF. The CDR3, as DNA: TGTGCCAGCAGCTTTGGCAATGGCTACACCTTC.

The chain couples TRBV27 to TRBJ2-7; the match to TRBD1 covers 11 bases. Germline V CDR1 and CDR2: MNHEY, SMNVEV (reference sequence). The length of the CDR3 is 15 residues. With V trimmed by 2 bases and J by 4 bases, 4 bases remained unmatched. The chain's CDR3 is CASSLRTGGTYEQYF. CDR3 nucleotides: TGTGCCAGCAGTTTAAGGACAGGGGGCACGTACGAGCAGTACTTC.

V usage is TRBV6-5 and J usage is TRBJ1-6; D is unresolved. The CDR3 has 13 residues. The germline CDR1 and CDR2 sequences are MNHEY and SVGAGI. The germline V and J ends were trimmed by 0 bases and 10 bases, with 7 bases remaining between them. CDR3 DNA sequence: TGTGCCAGCAGTTACTCGTCCGACTCACCCCTCCACTTT. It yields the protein CASSYSSDSPLHF.

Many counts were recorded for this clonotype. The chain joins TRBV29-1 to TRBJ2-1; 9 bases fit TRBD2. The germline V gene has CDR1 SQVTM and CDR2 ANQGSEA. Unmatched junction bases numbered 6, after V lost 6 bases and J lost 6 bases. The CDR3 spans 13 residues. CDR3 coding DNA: TGCAGCGTCCTCCCGGGACTAGCCAATGAGCAGTTCTTC. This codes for CSVLPGLANEQFF.

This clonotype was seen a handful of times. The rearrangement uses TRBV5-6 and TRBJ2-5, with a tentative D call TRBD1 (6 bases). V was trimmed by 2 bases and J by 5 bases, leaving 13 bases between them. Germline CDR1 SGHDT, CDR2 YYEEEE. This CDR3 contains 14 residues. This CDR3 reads CASSFGRGYETQYF. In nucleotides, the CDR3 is TGTGCCAGCAGCTTCGGCAGGGGATATGAGACCCAGTACTTC.

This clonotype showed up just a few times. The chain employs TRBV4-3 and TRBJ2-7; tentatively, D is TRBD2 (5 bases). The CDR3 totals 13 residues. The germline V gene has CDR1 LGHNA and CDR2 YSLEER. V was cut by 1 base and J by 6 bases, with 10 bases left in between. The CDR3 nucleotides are TGCGCCAGCAGCCAAGTTGAGACTACCGAGCAGTACTTC. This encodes CASSQVETTEQYF.

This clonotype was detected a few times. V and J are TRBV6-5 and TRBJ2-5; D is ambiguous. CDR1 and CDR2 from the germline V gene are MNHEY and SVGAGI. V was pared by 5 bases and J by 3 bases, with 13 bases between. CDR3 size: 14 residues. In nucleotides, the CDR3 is TGTGCCAGCAGTAAGGAACTACCCGAAGAGACCCAGTACTTC. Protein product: CASSKELPEETQYF.

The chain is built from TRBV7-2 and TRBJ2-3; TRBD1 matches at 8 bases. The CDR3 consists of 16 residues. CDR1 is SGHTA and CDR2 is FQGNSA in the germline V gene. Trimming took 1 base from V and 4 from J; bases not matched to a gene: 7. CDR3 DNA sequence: TGTGCCAGCAGCTTAGAATCCACAGGGGGTGCAGATACGCAGTATTTT. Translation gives CASSLESTGGADTQYF.

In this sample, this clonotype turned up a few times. The CDR3 region has the DNA TGTGCCAGCAGTTTCGGCAGGGTACAATCACCCCTCCACTTT. It yields the protein CASSFGRVQSPLHF. The chain couples TRBV27 to TRBJ1-6; TRBD1 is a possible D gene (5 bases). Trimming left V 3 bases short and J 10 bases short, with 13 bases between. This CDR3 spans 14 amino acids. CDR1 is MNHEY and CDR2 is SMNVEV in the germline V gene (reference sequence).

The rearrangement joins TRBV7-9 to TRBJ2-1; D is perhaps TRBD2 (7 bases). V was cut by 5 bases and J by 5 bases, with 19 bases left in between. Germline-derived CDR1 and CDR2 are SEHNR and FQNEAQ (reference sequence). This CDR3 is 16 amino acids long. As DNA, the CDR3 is TGTGCCAGCAGCCCGAGGGGGGGGGGCCGAAACAATGAGCAGTTCTTC. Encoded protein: CASSPRGGGRNNEQFF.

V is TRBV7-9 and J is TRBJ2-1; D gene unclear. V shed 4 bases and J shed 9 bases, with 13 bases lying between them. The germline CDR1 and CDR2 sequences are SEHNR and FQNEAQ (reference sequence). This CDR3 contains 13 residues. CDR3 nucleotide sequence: TGTGCCAGCAGCTCATTTGTCCGGGTTGAGCAGTTCTTC. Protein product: CASSSFVRVEQFF.

CDR3 in DNA: TGTGCCAGCAGTTCAGTGACAGGGGAAGGCCCAGAGACCCAGTACTTC. Its translation: CASSSVTGEGPETQYF. This rearrangement joins TRBV6-5 to TRBJ2-5, with 8 bases aligning to TRBD1. V lost 4 bases to trimming and J lost 4 bases; unmatched junction nucleotides: 11. Germline CDR1 and CDR2: MNHEY and SVGAGI. The CDR3 runs 16 residues.